This T cell receptor (beta chain) was sequenced during a study of healthy donors' naive CD4 and CD8 T cells. CDR1 KGHDR and CDR2 SFDVKD come from the germline V gene. The CDR3 spans 14 residues. V was pared by 4 bases and J by 0 bases, with 7 bases between. Starting from approximately 500 ng of total RNA, TCR libraries were made with linear amplification. TCRdb passed the reads through MiXCR, listing each CDR3 protein once. The data contain approximately 180,000 distinct CDR3 sequences, over 60% of them singletons. In its sample, this clonotype was seen once. Antigen: not known. General study findings and limits: Positive CDR3 charge linked to CD4+ cells, negative to CD8+ cells.

The rearrangement uses TRBV24-1 and TRBJ2-3; the D is unclear. The sample consisted of naive CD4+ and CD8+ T cells sorted from blood, pooled from several donors. This TCR was recovered from a pool of human donors in good health; the sample pools cells from several healthy donors. The CDR3 sequence: CATSELGSTDTQYF. CDR3 coding DNA: TGTGCCACCAGTGAGCTCGGGAGCACAGATACGCAGTATTTT.